This record looks at one T cell receptor beta chain sequence and its context. Its antigen is undetermined. These data originate in a study of identical twins. Study-wide results and limits: Out-of-frame alpha sequences that twins shared showed excess low generation probability.

The CDR3 sequence is 14 residues long. Trimming took 2 bases from V and 4 from J, leaving 9 bases between them. Germline CDR1 and CDR2: ENHRY and SYGVKD. No donor was unhealthy or non-Caucasian. TCRdb re-derived calls from the 5' RACE reads in MiXCR, one entry per CDR3 protein. The data contain roughly 1,500,000 distinct CDR3 sequences, more than 30% of them singletons. Material for sequencing was cord blood. The V and J genes are TRBV10-3 and TRBJ1-5; D unresolved. This clonotype originated in a newborn girl in good health. The CDR3 region has the DNA TGTGCCATCAGTGAGATGGACTTGAATCAGCCCCAGCATTTT. This translates into CAISEMDLNQPQHF.